The rows below give T cell receptor beta chains drawn from one sample of a study of T cell repertoires in aging, cancer and after chemotherapy. Each CDR3 protein is one row after TCRdb ran MiXCR on the multiplex PCR reads. The table includes some 2,100 distinct CDR3 sequences, approximately 30% detected once. Source material: blood. Receptor source: a human donor with a solid tumor. CDR3s include the opening cysteine and the closing phenylalanine or tryptophan. The order of the fields is D gene, V gene, J gene, clone size, CDR3 DNA, CDR3 protein. The D gene is left open where the match is weak. Size tells how often a clone was seen (once, few, many) or the class of an expanded clone, and some rows leave it out.

NA,TRBV6-6,TRBJ2-5,large,TGTGCCAGCAGTTCTGCGGCAGGAGTGACGGAGACCCAGTACTTC,CASSSAAGVTETQYF
NA,TRBV7-2,TRBJ1-1,few,TGTGCCAGCAGCGCGCTGGGGGGGGCAGGATCCGAAGCTTTCTTT,CASSALGGAGSEAFF
TRBD1,TRBV6-5,TRBJ2-3,NA,TGTGCCAGCAGTTATAGGGCCGGACAGGGCACAGATACGCAGTATTTT,CASSYRAGQGTDTQYF
TRBD1,TRBV11-2,TRBJ2-7,few,TGTGCCAGCAGCTTTGAAAGGGACAGTGGCATCGAGCAGTACTTC,CASSFERDSGIEQYF
NA,TRBV7-2,TRBJ1-6,large,TGTGCCAGCAGCCCGGGCTGGGGGGGTTCACCCCTCCACTTT,CASSPGWGGSPLHF
NA,TRBV27,TRBJ2-7,few,TGTGCCAGCAGTAGCAGGGAGAGGGTCTACGAGCAGTACTTC,CASSSRERVYEQYF
TRBD2,TRBV15,TRBJ2-3,few,TGTGCCACCAGTTCTACCGGGACTAGGCGATCGCCCCGCACAGATACGCAGTATTTT,CATSSTGTRRSPRTDTQYF
NA,TRBV7-3,TRBJ2-2,NA,TGTGCCAGCAGCTTAGAAGTAGGGTGGGCCGGGGAGCTGTTTTTT,CASSLEVGWAGELFF
TRBD1,TRBV19,TRBJ2-7,few,TGTGCCAGTAGACCGGACAGGTCCTCGATCTACGAGCAGTACTTC,CASRPDRSSIYEQYF
TRBD2,TRBV29-1,TRBJ2-3,NA,TGCAGCTCCCGGTGGGCGGGAGCAGATACGCAGTATTTT,CSSRWAGADTQYF
TRBD2,TRBV19,TRBJ2-1,NA,TGTGCCAGTAGCCCCCCCGGGAGGGACTCCTACAATGAGCAGTTCTTC,CASSPPGRDSYNEQFF
NA,TRBV24-1,TRBJ1-2,NA,TGTGCCACCAGTGATTTGGGTCCGGGGCAGGGAGAATCCCCTAACTATGGCTACACCTTC,CATSDLGPGQGESPNYGYTF
NA,TRBV19,TRBJ2-5,NA,TGTGCCAGTAGGGCGACAGTGGGAGAGACCCAGTACTTC,CASRATVGETQYF
NA,TRBV5-1,TRBJ1-1,NA,TGCGCCAGCAGCCGACTAGGAGACAGTGAAGCTTTCTTT,CASSRLGDSEAFF
NA,TRBV20-1,TRBJ1-6,NA,TGCAGTGCTAGACAAGACGTTAATTCACCCCTCCACTTT,CSARQDVNSPLHF
NA,TRBV5-4,TRBJ1-2,NA,TGTGCCAGCAGCTTGGTAGGGACGGGCTACACCTTC,CASSLVGTGYTF
NA,TRBV7-2,TRBJ2-1,NA,TGTGCCAGCAGCTTGGAGATAGGTGAGCAGTTCTTC,CASSLEIGEQFF
TRBD1,TRBV5-4,TRBJ2-5,NA,TGTGCCAGCAGCTTGGCAGGGGGCAGGCAGACCCAGTACTTC,CASSLAGGRQTQYF
TRBD2,TRBV6-5,TRBJ2-7,large,TGTGCCAGCAGTTACGGGGGGGGGGAGCAGTACTTC,CASSYGGGEQYF
TRBD1,TRBV19,TRBJ1-1,NA,TGTGCCAGTAGTATCAGGGGGCAAACTGGAGCTTTCTTT,CASSIRGQTGAFF
NA,TRBV10-3,TRBJ2-7,medium-sized,TGTGCCATCACCTCGCAGCCACGCTACGAGCAGTACTTC,CAITSQPRYEQYF